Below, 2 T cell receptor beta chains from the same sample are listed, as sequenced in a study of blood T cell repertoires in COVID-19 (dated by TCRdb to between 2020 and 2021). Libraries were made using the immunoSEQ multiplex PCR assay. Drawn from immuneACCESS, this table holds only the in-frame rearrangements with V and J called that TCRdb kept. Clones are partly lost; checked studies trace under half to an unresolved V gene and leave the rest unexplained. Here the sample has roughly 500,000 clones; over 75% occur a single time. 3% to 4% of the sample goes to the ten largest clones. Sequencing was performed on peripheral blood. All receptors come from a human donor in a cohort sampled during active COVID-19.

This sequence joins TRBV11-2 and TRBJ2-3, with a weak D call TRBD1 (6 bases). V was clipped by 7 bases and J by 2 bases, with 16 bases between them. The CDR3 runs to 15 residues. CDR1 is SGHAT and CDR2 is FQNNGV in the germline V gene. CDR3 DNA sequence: TGTGCCAGCACCTTCTTGGGGGCCAACACAGATACGCAGTATTTT. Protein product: CASTFLGANTDTQYF.

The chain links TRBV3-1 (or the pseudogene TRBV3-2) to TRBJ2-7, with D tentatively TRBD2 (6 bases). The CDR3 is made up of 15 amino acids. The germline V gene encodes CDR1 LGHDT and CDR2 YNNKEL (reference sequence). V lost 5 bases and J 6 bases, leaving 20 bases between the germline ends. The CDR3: CASSSLLRGGLEQYF. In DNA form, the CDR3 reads TGTGCCAGCAGCTCTCTACTGCGGGGAGGCCTCGAGCAGTACTTC.